This T cell receptor beta chain appears in the sequencing data of a study of blood T cell repertoires in COVID-19. Study overall: The United States, Italy and Spain were the sources of the acute and convalescent COVID-19 samples. Sources were T cells, B-cell-depleted T cells, or PBMCs; the material itself was cDNA or gDNA.

Donors of Cohort 3 who recovered were those that had two negative PCRs, clearance, or symptom resolution. This CDR3 spans 18 amino acids. CDR1 MGHRA and CDR2 YSYEKL come from the germline V gene. The V end lost 0 bases, the J end lost 4 bases, and 19 bases lay between the germline ends. Per the original data handling: Researchers report that nucleated cell counts were estimated from reference gene primer amplification. TCRdb's copy holds only in-frame clones and misses some; the assay was immunoSEQ multiplex PCR. The V and J calls and the clone size are those of that table, but D and trimming were determined from the DNA. The sample comprises more than 300,000 clones, around 83% of which are singletons, and approximately 5% rests with the top ten.

The chain is built from TRBV4-1 and TRBJ2-1; perhaps TRBD2 as D (6 bases). The sequenced material came from PBMCs or T cells enriched from blood (not recorded which). This receptor was taken from a woman aged 45-65 years who had recovered from COVID-19. Here the CDR3 reads CASSQEGLRAVEYNEQFF. Here the CDR3 DNA reads TGCGCCAGCAGCCAAGAGGGACTGAGAGCGGTAGAGTACAATGAGCAGTTCTTC.